These 11 T cell receptor beta chains were sequenced from one sample in a study of T cell responses to AZD1222 COVID-19 vaccine. Clones were sequenced by immunoSEQ multiplex PCR, and TCRdb holds only the in-frame ones, with some missing. The table includes 100,000 to 150,000 clones, about 86% detected once. The specimen comprised peripheral blood, sampled 28 days after the second AZD1222 dose. All receptors derive from an adult who received the AZD1222 COVID-19 vaccine.

The chain couples TRBV3-1 (or the pseudogene TRBV3-2) to TRBJ2-5, with D possibly being TRBD1 (6 bases). Trimming cost V 0 bases and J 5 bases, with 13 bases left between them. Germline V gene data show CDR1 as LGHDT and CDR2 as YNNKEL (reference sequence). CDR3 size: 15 residues. CDR3 protein: CASSQDMSRGETQYF. The DNA for the CDR3 is TGTGCCAGCAGCCAAGATATGAGCAGGGGTGAGACCCAGTACTTC.

In this sample, this clone turned up once. This sequence joins TRBV19 and TRBJ1-1, with D unresolved. The CDR3 contains 13 residues. V was pared by 3 bases and J by 5 bases, with 10 bases between. Germline values: CDR1 LNHDA, CDR2 SQIVND (reference sequence). The CDR3 protein is CASSISQETEAFF. The CDR3 DNA is TGTGCCAGTAGTATCTCGCAGGAAACTGAAGCTTTCTTT.

The chain combines TRBV5-1 with TRBJ2-3, with 8 bases aligning to TRBD2. J gave up 5 bases and V 0 bases, and 11 bases lay outside the gene matches. From germline, CDR1 is SGHRS and CDR2 YFSETQ. This CDR3 is built from 17 residues. CDR3 nucleotide sequence: TGCGCCAGCAGCTTGGGTCCGAAGCGGGGGTTGATAGATACGCAGTATTTT. Its translation: CASSLGPKRGLIDTQYF.

The chain recombines TRBV14 with TRBJ1-3; 8 bases are a match to TRBD1. J was trimmed by 6 bases and V by 4 bases; bases with no gene match: 5. Germline loops: CDR1 SGHDN, CDR2 FVKESK. The CDR3 sequence is 14 residues long. In DNA, the CDR3 is TGTGCCAGCAGCCTACGACAGGGGTCAAACACCATATATTTT. Translated: CASSLRQGSNTIYF. Filled out from reference TRBV14 and TRBJ1-3, the complete variable domain reads EAGVTQFPSHSVIEKGQTVTLRCDPISGHDNLYWYRRVMGKEIKFLLHFVKESKQDESGMPNNRFLAERTGGTYSTLKVQPAELEDSGVYFCASSLRQGSNTIYFGEGSWLTVV.

The chain joins TRBV6-2 or TRBV6-3 to TRBJ2-3; D unresolved. Germline loops: CDR1 MNHEY, CDR2 SVGEGT. Trimming took off 6 bases at V and 1 base at J, with 14 bases between the two ends. This CDR3 has 15 residues. The CDR3 DNA reads as TGTGCCAGCAGCCCGCAAGTCAGCGGCACAGATACGCAGTATTTT. It codes for CASSPQVSGTDTQYF.

This sequence joins TRBV7-2 and TRBJ1-1; D is ambiguous. Germline values: CDR1 SGHTA, CDR2 FQGNSA. Trimming pared 5 bases from V and 5 bases from J, leaving 21 bases between. The CDR3 extends over 16 amino acids. This CDR3 is CASSERTVPLRTEAFF. For the CDR3, the DNA is TGTGCCAGCAGCGAAAGGACGGTCCCACTACGGACTGAAGCTTTCTTT.

A few counts support this clone. The gene calls are TRBV5-1 and TRBJ1-3; 7 bases line up with TRBD1. This CDR3 spans 14 amino acids. Germline V gene sequence: CDR1 SGHRS, CDR2 YFSETQ. Trimming at V came to 5 bases and at J to 0 bases, leaving 2 bases not matched to a gene. This chain's CDR3 is CASRTGTSGNTIYF. CDR3 DNA sequence: TGCGCCAGCAGGACAGGGACCTCTGGAAACACCATATATTTT.

V is TRBV6-5 and J is TRBJ1-1; D uncertain. The CDR3 has 15 amino acids. The V end lost 0 bases, the J end lost 1 base, and 9 bases lay between the germline ends. CDR1 is MNHEY, CDR2 SVGAGI, per germline. This CDR3 reads CASSYSPDPNTEAFF. The CDR3 DNA reads as TGTGCCAGCAGTTACTCGCCGGACCCGAACACTGAAGCTTTCTTT.

This chain connects TRBV28 to TRBJ1-2, with D unclear. V was pared by 3 bases and J by 1 base, with 3 bases between. Germline loops: CDR1 MDHEN, CDR2 SYDVKM. CDR3 length: 12 residues. CDR3 bases: TGTGCCAGCAGTTTTGGTAACTATGGCTACACCTTC. It yields the protein CASSFGNYGYTF.

This chain links TRBV10-3 with TRBJ2-7, with 11 bases lining up with TRBD2. The germline CDR1 and CDR2 sequences are ENHRY and SYGVKD. The ends lost 6 bases at V and 2 bases at J; junction bases unmatched: 3. The CDR3 is 14 residues long. The CDR3 sequence: CAIRPSGGTYEQYF. CDR3 nucleotides: TGTGCCATCAGACCTAGCGGGGGGACCTACGAGCAGTACTTC.

This clone has just one count. V is TRBV10-3 and J is TRBJ2-3; 13 nucleotides line up with TRBD2. The junction had 9 bases not matched to a gene; V was cut back by 3 bases and J by 6 bases. The CDR3 covers 17 residues. CDR1 and CDR2 (germline): ENHRY, SYGVKD. DNA of the CDR3: TGTGCCATCAGTGATCCCGGGACTAGCGGGATTAGGGATACGCAGTATTTT. Translated: CAISDPGTSGIRDTQYF.